This TCR beta chain is from a study of T cell changes during pregnancy in multiple sclerosis. V lost 0 bases, J lost 8 bases, and 6 bases lay in between. Germline V gives CDR1 SQVTM, CDR2 ANQGSEA. CDR3 length: 11 amino acids. TCRdb's table, derived via immunoSEQ multiplex PCR, lists solely in-frame clones and lacks some. In the table there are several thousand clones, more than 75% of which are singletons. This sequence originates from a female donor in good health, enrolled as a control in a pregnancy study. J is TRBJ2-3 and V is TRBV29-1; D ambiguous. The specimen comprised CD8+ T cells from peripheral blood mononuclear cells, sampled in the first trimester of pregnancy. The CDR3: CSVEDRATQYF. The CDR3 DNA follows: TGCAGCGTTGAAGATCGAGCTACGCAGTATTTT.